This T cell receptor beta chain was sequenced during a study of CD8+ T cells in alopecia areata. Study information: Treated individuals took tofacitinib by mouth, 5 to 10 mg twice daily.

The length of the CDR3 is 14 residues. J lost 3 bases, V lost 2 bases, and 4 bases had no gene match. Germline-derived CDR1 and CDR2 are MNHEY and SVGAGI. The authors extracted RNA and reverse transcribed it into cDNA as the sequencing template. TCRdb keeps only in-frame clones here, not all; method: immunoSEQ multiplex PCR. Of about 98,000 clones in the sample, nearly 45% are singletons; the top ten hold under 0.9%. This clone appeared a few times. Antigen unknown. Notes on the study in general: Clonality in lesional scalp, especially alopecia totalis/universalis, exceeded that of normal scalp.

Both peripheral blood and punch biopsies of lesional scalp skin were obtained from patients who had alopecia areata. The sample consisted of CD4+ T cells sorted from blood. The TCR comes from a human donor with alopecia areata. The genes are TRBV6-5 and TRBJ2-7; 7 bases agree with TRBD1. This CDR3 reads CASSYNGDSYEQYF. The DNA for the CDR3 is TGTGCCAGCAGTTACAACGGGGACAGCTACGAGCAGTACTTC.